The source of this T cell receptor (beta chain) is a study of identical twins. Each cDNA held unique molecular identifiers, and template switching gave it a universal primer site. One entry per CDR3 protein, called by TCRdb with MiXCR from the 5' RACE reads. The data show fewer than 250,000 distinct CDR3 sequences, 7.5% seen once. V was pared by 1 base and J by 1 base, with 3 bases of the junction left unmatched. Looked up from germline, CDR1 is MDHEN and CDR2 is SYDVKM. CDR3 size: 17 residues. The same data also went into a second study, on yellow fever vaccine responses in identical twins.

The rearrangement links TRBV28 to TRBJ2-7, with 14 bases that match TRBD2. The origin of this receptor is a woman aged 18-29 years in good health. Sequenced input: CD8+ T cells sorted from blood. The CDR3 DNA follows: TGTGCCAGCAGTTTATTGGGGACTAGCGGGGGTTCCTACGAGCAGTACTTC. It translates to CASSLLGTSGGSYEQYF.